This T cell receptor (beta chain) was obtained from a study of cytomegalovirus exposure and HLA in healthy donors. Whole-study findings and limits: Data from an earlier analysis indicated that most TCR beta V segments were productive either about 90% or about 30% of the time. The study listed under 200 cytomegalovirus-associated TCR beta chains.

Germline-derived CDR1 and CDR2 are MRHNA and SNTAGT. With 5 bases clipped from V and 3 bases from J, the junction kept 5 bases outside the gene matches. CDR3 length: 16 amino acids. Points on this clone: Its matching antigen is unknown.

This PCR relied on a set of 60 Vbeta primers and 13 Jbeta primers. Measured with immunoSEQ multiplex PCR; TCRdb has only the in-frame clones, and not every one. In the table there are under 250,000 clones, 82% of which are singletons. This chain connects TRBV6-4 to TRBJ2-3; 13 bases match TRBD2. Sequenced input: PBMCs. The source of this sequence is a woman aged 40-49 years in good health and CMV-seronegative. This CDR3 is CASSRTSGRGTDTQYF. The CDR3, as DNA: TGTGCCAGCAGTCGGACTAGCGGGAGAGGAACAGATACGCAGTATTTT.